A single sample is the source of the 5 T cell receptor beta chains below, sequenced in a study of cytotoxic CD8 clonotypes in ibrutinib-treated CLL. The table came from immunoSEQ multiplex PCR; TCRdb's copy has only in-frame clones and leaves some out. Of around 40,000 clones in the sample, 60% to 80% were seen once. The starting material was PBMCs, obtained at disease progression, from a patient treated with ibrutinib. The receptors originated from a human donor with chronic lymphocytic leukemia.

This sequence joins TRBV6-5 and TRBJ2-1, with 8 nucleotides matching TRBD2. This CDR3 is built from 14 residues. CDR1 is MNHEY, CDR2 SVGAGI, per germline. The ends lost 6 bases at V and 10 bases at J; junction bases unmatched: 11. CDR3 protein: CASSLGTRAGEQFF. The CDR3 coding sequence is TGTGCCAGCAGCCTGGGGACTAGAGCAGGGGAGCAGTTCTTC.

The chain joins TRBV5-6 to TRBJ1-1; unclear D gene. The germline gives CDR1 SGHDT, CDR2 YYEEEE. Deletions cut 4 bases from V and 4 bases from J, with 17 bases between. The CDR3 runs to 15 residues. CDR3 sequence reads: CASSPRGPSTTEAFF. In DNA form, the CDR3 reads TGTGCCAGCAGCCCCAGAGGCCCGAGCACCACTGAAGCTTTCTTT.

This chain uses TRBV4-2 with TRBJ1-3, with a tentative D call TRBD1 (6 bases). CDR3 size: 19 residues. Trimming removed 3 bases at V and 0 bases at J, with 21 bases between. Germline values: CDR1 LGHNA, CDR2 YNFKEQ. In DNA, the CDR3 is TGTGCCAGCAGCCAGGCTGGACAGCTGTTGGGGACCTCTGGAAACACCATATATTTT. Translating gives CASSQAGQLLGTSGNTIYF.

The gene calls are TRBV5-1 and TRBJ1-2; possible D gene TRBD1, 6 bases. Germline CDR1 is SGHRS and CDR2 is YFSETQ. Trimming took 4 bases from V and 3 from J, leaving 13 bases between them. The CDR3 is made up of 14 amino acids. CDR3 protein: CASSLRQDYYGYTF. CDR3 DNA: TGCGCCAGCAGCCTAAGACAGGATTACTATGGCTACACCTTC.

This clone was recorded a few times. The chain has TRBV4-1 and TRBJ2-2, with a weak D call TRBD2 (6 bases). V was clipped by 1 base and J by 3 bases, with 15 bases between them. The CDR3 consists of 17 residues. Looked up from germline, CDR1 is MGHRA and CDR2 is YSYEKL. CDR3 nucleotide sequence: TGCGCCAGCAGCCAAGTCTTTGGGGGGAAGGACACCGGGGAGCTGTTTTTT. This codes for CASSQVFGGKDTGELFF.